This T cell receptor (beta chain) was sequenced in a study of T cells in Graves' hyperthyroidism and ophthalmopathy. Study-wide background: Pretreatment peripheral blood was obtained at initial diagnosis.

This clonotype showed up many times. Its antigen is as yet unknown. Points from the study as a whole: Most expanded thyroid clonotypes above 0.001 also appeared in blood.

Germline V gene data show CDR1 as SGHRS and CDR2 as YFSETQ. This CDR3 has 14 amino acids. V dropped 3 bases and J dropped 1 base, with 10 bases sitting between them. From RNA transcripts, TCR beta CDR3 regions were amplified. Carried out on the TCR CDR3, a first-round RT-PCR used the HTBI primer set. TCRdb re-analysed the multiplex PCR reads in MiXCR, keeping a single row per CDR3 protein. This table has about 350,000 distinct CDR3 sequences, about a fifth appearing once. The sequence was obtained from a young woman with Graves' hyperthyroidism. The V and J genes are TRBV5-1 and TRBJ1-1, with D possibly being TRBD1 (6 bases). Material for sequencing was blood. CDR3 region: CASSYRDANTEAFF. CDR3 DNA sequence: TGCGCCAGCAGCTACAGGGATGCGAACACTGAAGCTTTCTTT.